These T cell receptor beta chains were read from a single sample in a study of T-cell memory formation after mild COVID-19. TCRdb redid the calling of the 5' RACE reads with MiXCR, one entry per CDR3 protein. The table has 400,000 to 500,000 distinct CDR3 sequences, 20% to 25% seen once. Sequencing input: PBMCs or a T cell subset sorted from them (not recorded which). The receptors shown here come from an adult woman who had mild COVID-19 (a few samples of this study predate the infection). Cell type and time point are not known. The CDR3 runs from the conserved cysteine through the conserved F or W. Fields, in order: J gene, V gene, D gene, clone size, CDR3 protein, CDR3 DNA. D genes are given only for firm matches. The size field is filled for only some rows; it gives once, few, many or a size class.

j_gene: TRBJ1-2
v_gene: TRBV4-1
d_gene: NA
abundance: few
CDR3aa: CASSHSSGDGYTF
CDR3nt: TGCGCCAGCAGCCACAGTTCGGGGGACGGCTACACCTTC

j_gene: TRBJ1-1
v_gene: TRBV7-8
d_gene: TRBD1
abundance: NA
CDR3aa: CASSPRFRRTGMNTEAFF
CDR3nt: TGTGCCAGCAGCCCCCGCTTCCGGCGGACAGGGATGAACACTGAAGCTTTCTTT

j_gene: TRBJ1-3
v_gene: TRBV7-9
d_gene: NA
abundance: few
CDR3aa: CASSPRQATGNTIYF
CDR3nt: TGTGCCAGCAGCCCCAGACAGGCGACTGGAAACACCATATATTTT

j_gene: TRBJ2-3
v_gene: TRBV27
d_gene: NA
abundance: few
CDR3aa: CASSSLGTHTRTQYF
CDR3nt: TGTGCCAGCAGTTCCCTCGGGACTCACACCAGAACGCAGTATTTT

j_gene: TRBJ1-5
v_gene: TRBV7-2
d_gene: TRBD1
abundance: few
CDR3aa: CASRLQGAGNQPQHF
CDR3nt: TGTGCCAGCAGACTGCAGGGGGCTGGGAATCAGCCCCAGCATTTT

j_gene: TRBJ1-2
v_gene: TRBV7-9
d_gene: TRBD1
abundance: NA
CDR3aa: CASSPGTGTRSDYGYTF
CDR3nt: TGTGCCAGCAGCCCCGGGACAGGTACCAGGTCTGACTATGGCTACACCTTC

j_gene: TRBJ2-1
v_gene: TRBV4-3
d_gene: TRBD1
abundance: NA
CDR3aa: CASSQDYGTTGGGHNEQFF
CDR3nt: TGCGCCAGCAGCCAAGATTACGGAACGACAGGGGGCGGTCACAATGAGCAGTTCTTC

j_gene: TRBJ2-1
v_gene: TRBV2
d_gene: TRBD1
abundance: few
CDR3aa: CASQGDARLGEQFF
CDR3nt: TGTGCCAGCCAGGGGGACGCTCGGTTGGGTGAGCAGTTCTTC

j_gene: TRBJ2-1
v_gene: TRBV24-1
d_gene: NA
abundance: NA
CDR3aa: CATSQDRGGLLQFF
CDR3nt: TGTGCCACCAGTCAGGATAGGGGCGGACTCTTGCAGTTCTTC

j_gene: TRBJ1-4
v_gene: TRBV16
d_gene: TRBD1
abundance: NA
CDR3aa: CASSHGTGGGSRTNEKLFF
CDR3nt: TGTGCCAGCAGCCACGGGACAGGGGGAGGAAGTCGGACTAATGAAAAACTGTTTTTT

j_gene: TRBJ2-7
v_gene: TRBV6-5
d_gene: TRBD2
abundance: few
CDR3aa: CASRTGGVVHEQYF
CDR3nt: TGTGCCAGCAGAACGGGGGGGGTAGTGCACGAGCAGTACTTC

j_gene: TRBJ2-1
v_gene: TRBV29-1
d_gene: TRBD2
abundance: few
CDR3aa: CSVEDLVSGNLWDEQFF
CDR3nt: TGCAGCGTTGAAGATCTGGTCAGCGGGAACCTTTGGGATGAGCAGTTCTTC

j_gene: TRBJ2-2
v_gene: TRBV7-3
d_gene: NA
abundance: few
CDR3aa: CASSPSNVDRPGELFF
CDR3nt: TGTGCCAGCAGCCCGTCGAACGTAGACAGACCGGGGGAGCTGTTTTTT

j_gene: TRBJ2-5
v_gene: TRBV7-3
d_gene: TRBD2
abundance: many
CDR3aa: CASSLRPPTSGQETQYF
CDR3nt: TGTGCCAGCAGCTTAAGACCCCCGACTAGCGGCCAAGAGACCCAGTACTTC

j_gene: TRBJ1-2
v_gene: TRBV24-1
d_gene: NA
abundance: NA
CDR3aa: CATSDPGVGYGYTF
CDR3nt: TGTGCCACCAGTGATCCGGGTGTGGGCTATGGCTACACCTTC

j_gene: TRBJ2-7
v_gene: TRBV3-1
d_gene: NA
abundance: NA
CDR3aa: CASSHLGAGSYEQYF
CDR3nt: TGTGCCAGCAGCCACCTAGGGGCAGGATCCTACGAGCAGTACTTC

j_gene: TRBJ1-2
v_gene: TRBV29-1
d_gene: NA
abundance: NA
CDR3aa: CSVAPEGSGGYTF
CDR3nt: TGCAGCGTCGCCCCGGAGGGTTCGGGGGGCTACACCTTC

j_gene: TRBJ2-7
v_gene: TRBV10-3
d_gene: TRBD2
abundance: few
CDR3aa: CAISESDLAGDTYEQYF
CDR3nt: TGTGCCATCAGTGAGTCGGATCTAGCGGGAGATACCTACGAGCAGTACTTC

j_gene: TRBJ1-2
v_gene: TRBV10-3
d_gene: TRBD1
abundance: NA
CDR3aa: CAISETRDRKADGYTF
CDR3nt: TGTGCCATCAGTGAGACGCGGGACAGGAAGGCGGATGGCTACACCTTC

j_gene: TRBJ1-2
v_gene: TRBV6-2/TRBV6-3
d_gene: NA
abundance: many
CDR3aa: CASTSNSGYGYTF
CDR3nt: TGTGCCAGCACCTCTAACAGCGGCTATGGCTACACCTTC

j_gene: TRBJ2-7
v_gene: TRBV7-6
d_gene: TRBD2
abundance: NA
CDR3aa: CASSPQGLAGGIAYEQYF
CDR3nt: TGTGCCAGCAGCCCCCAAGGACTAGCGGGAGGCATCGCCTACGAGCAGTACTTC

j_gene: TRBJ2-3
v_gene: TRBV24-1
d_gene: TRBD1
abundance: few
CDR3aa: CATKKGQGRPDTQYF
CDR3nt: TGTGCCACCAAGAAGGGACAGGGTCGTCCAGATACGCAGTATTTT

j_gene: TRBJ2-5
v_gene: TRBV6-5
d_gene: TRBD2
abundance: NA
CDR3aa: CASSLLVGTSETQYF
CDR3nt: TGTGCCAGCAGTTTACTCGTGGGGACTAGTGAGACCCAGTACTTC

j_gene: TRBJ2-3
v_gene: TRBV7-9
d_gene: NA
abundance: few
CDR3aa: CASSLAHVRAPDTQYF
CDR3nt: TGTGCCAGCAGCTTAGCCCATGTAAGGGCCCCGGATACGCAGTATTTT

j_gene: TRBJ2-2
v_gene: TRBV3-1
d_gene: TRBD2
abundance: few
CDR3aa: CASSQESWLAEDTGELFF
CDR3nt: TGTGCCAGCAGCCAAGAAAGTTGGCTAGCGGAAGACACCGGGGAGCTGTTTTTT

j_gene: TRBJ2-2
v_gene: TRBV12-3/TRBV12-4
d_gene: NA
abundance: few
CDR3aa: CASSLFAGTNTGELFF
CDR3nt: TGTGCCAGCAGTTTATTTGCGGGGACGAACACCGGGGAGCTGTTTTTT

j_gene: TRBJ1-1
v_gene: TRBV29-1
d_gene: NA
abundance: few
CDR3aa: CSAGGATEAFF
CDR3nt: TGCAGCGCCGGGGGCGCCACTGAAGCTTTCTTT

j_gene: TRBJ2-5
v_gene: TRBV7-2
d_gene: TRBD2
abundance: few
CDR3aa: CASSPPGGGQETQYF
CDR3nt: TGTGCCAGCAGCCCCCCGGGGGGGGGACAAGAGACCCAGTACTTC

j_gene: TRBJ1-4
v_gene: TRBV13
d_gene: TRBD1
abundance: once
CDR3aa: CASSLGTGGKLFF
CDR3nt: TGTGCCAGCAGCTTGGGGACAGGCGGAAAACTGTTTTTT

j_gene: TRBJ2-1
v_gene: TRBV15
d_gene: NA
abundance: few
CDR3aa: CATSRDPDGNEQFF
CDR3nt: TGTGCCACCAGCAGAGATCCGGACGGAAATGAGCAGTTCTTC

j_gene: TRBJ2-7
v_gene: TRBV10-2
d_gene: TRBD2
abundance: NA
CDR3aa: CASLAGVGEQYF
CDR3nt: TGCGCCAGCTTAGCGGGAGTAGGCGAGCAGTACTTC

j_gene: TRBJ2-1
v_gene: TRBV16
d_gene: NA
abundance: NA
CDR3aa: CASSRAGLINEQFF
CDR3nt: TGTGCCAGCAGCCGAGCTGGACTAATCAATGAGCAGTTCTTC

j_gene: TRBJ2-5
v_gene: TRBV13
d_gene: TRBD2
abundance: NA
CDR3aa: CASSSQERAGGQETQYF
CDR3nt: TGTGCCAGCAGCTCCCAGGAAAGGGCGGGAGGACAAGAGACCCAGTACTTC

j_gene: TRBJ2-2
v_gene: TRBV11-2
d_gene: TRBD1
abundance: NA
CDR3aa: CASSSTRQGFTGELFF
CDR3nt: TGTGCCAGCAGCTCTACCCGACAGGGGTTTACCGGGGAGCTGTTTTTT

j_gene: TRBJ2-3
v_gene: TRBV24-1
d_gene: NA
abundance: few
CDR3aa: CATSDRSGRTDTQYF
CDR3nt: TGTGCCACCAGTGACCGAAGCGGACGCACAGATACGCAGTATTTT

j_gene: TRBJ1-2
v_gene: TRBV15
d_gene: NA
abundance: NA
CDR3aa: CATSRDRSGSNYGYTF
CDR3nt: TGTGCCACCAGCAGAGATAGGTCAGGGAGTAACTATGGCTACACCTTC

j_gene: TRBJ2-7
v_gene: TRBV5-1
d_gene: NA
abundance: many
CDR3aa: CASSRPPPPESGQEYF
CDR3nt: TGCGCCAGCAGCCGTCCTCCCCCTCCGGAATCGGGTCAAGAGTACTTC

j_gene: TRBJ2-7
v_gene: TRBV20-1
d_gene: TRBD2
abundance: few
CDR3aa: CSAISLSGASYEQYF
CDR3nt: TGCAGTGCTATCTCGCTTAGCGGGGCCTCCTACGAGCAGTACTTC

j_gene: TRBJ2-3
v_gene: TRBV7-3
d_gene: TRBD2
abundance: few
CDR3aa: CASSGGTSGRDTQYF
CDR3nt: TGTGCCAGCAGCGGGGGGACTAGCGGGAGAGATACGCAGTATTTT

j_gene: TRBJ1-3
v_gene: TRBV15
d_gene: NA
abundance: NA
CDR3aa: CATSRVTGNTIYF
CDR3nt: TGTGCCACCAGCAGAGTTACAGGCAACACCATATATTTT

j_gene: TRBJ2-3
v_gene: TRBV19
d_gene: TRBD2
abundance: NA
CDR3aa: CACGLAGADTQYF
CDR3nt: TGTGCCTGTGGACTAGCGGGGGCAGATACGCAGTATTTT

j_gene: TRBJ2-3
v_gene: TRBV7-6
d_gene: NA
abundance: few
CDR3aa: CASSSNGAPTKTDTQYF
CDR3nt: TGTGCCAGCAGCTCGAATGGGGCTCCTACTAAGACAGATACGCAGTATTTT

j_gene: TRBJ2-5
v_gene: TRBV5-1
d_gene: TRBD1
abundance: few
CDR3aa: CASGTGEETQYF
CDR3nt: TGCGCCAGCGGGACAGGAGAAGAGACCCAGTACTTC

j_gene: TRBJ2-2
v_gene: TRBV6-2/TRBV6-3
d_gene: NA
abundance: NA
CDR3aa: CASSYSLVMGDTGELFF
CDR3nt: TGTGCCAGCAGTTACTCCCTAGTAATGGGAGACACCGGGGAGCTGTTTTTT

j_gene: TRBJ2-1
v_gene: TRBV9
d_gene: TRBD2
abundance: NA
CDR3aa: CASSIVAGNEQFF
CDR3nt: TGTGCCAGCAGCATAGTAGCGGGGAATGAGCAGTTCTTC

j_gene: TRBJ2-7
v_gene: TRBV12-3/TRBV12-4
d_gene: NA
abundance: NA
CDR3aa: CASSLRGNEQYF
CDR3nt: TGTGCCAGCAGTTTACGTGGGAACGAGCAGTACTTC

j_gene: TRBJ1-1
v_gene: TRBV12-3/TRBV12-4
d_gene: NA
abundance: once
CDR3aa: CASSLAWQGTEAFF
CDR3nt: TGTGCCAGCAGTTTAGCTTGGCAGGGCACTGAAGCTTTCTTT

j_gene: TRBJ1-2
v_gene: TRBV24-1
d_gene: NA
abundance: few
CDR3aa: CATSDSWDVYGYTF
CDR3nt: TGTGCCACCAGTGATTCCTGGGACGTCTATGGCTACACCTTC

j_gene: TRBJ2-7
v_gene: TRBV2
d_gene: TRBD2
abundance: NA
CDR3aa: CASSEALGAGEGEQYF
CDR3nt: TGTGCCAGCAGTGAAGCCCTAGGAGCGGGGGAAGGCGAGCAGTACTTC

j_gene: TRBJ1-5
v_gene: TRBV4-1
d_gene: NA
abundance: NA
CDR3aa: CASSQDSDTYSNQPQHF
CDR3nt: TGCGCCAGCAGCCAAGATTCGGATACATATAGCAATCAGCCCCAGCATTTT

j_gene: TRBJ2-7
v_gene: TRBV15
d_gene: NA
abundance: few
CDR3aa: CATSRAAPYEQYF
CDR3nt: TGTGCCACCAGCAGAGCGGCCCCCTACGAGCAGTACTTC

j_gene: TRBJ2-7
v_gene: TRBV4-3
d_gene: TRBD2
abundance: NA
CDR3aa: CASSQDTLAGPYEQYF
CDR3nt: TGCGCCAGCAGCCAGGATACACTAGCGGGACCCTACGAGCAGTACTTC

j_gene: TRBJ2-2
v_gene: TRBV5-1
d_gene: NA
abundance: few
CDR3aa: CASSPGGRYNTGELFF
CDR3nt: TGCGCCAGCAGCCCCGGGGGACGCTACAACACCGGGGAGCTGTTTTTT

j_gene: TRBJ1-1
v_gene: TRBV6-2/TRBV6-3
d_gene: NA
abundance: NA
CDR3aa: CASSSPHRGTEAFF
CDR3nt: TGTGCCAGCAGTTCCCCGCATAGAGGCACTGAAGCTTTCTTT

j_gene: TRBJ2-7
v_gene: TRBV25-1
d_gene: TRBD1
abundance: few
CDR3aa: CASADRGYEQYF
CDR3nt: TGTGCCAGCGCGGACAGGGGCTACGAGCAGTACTTC